Each of the 26 T cell receptor beta chains below was sequenced from the same sample in a study of early T cells in non-severe SARS-CoV-2 infection (dated by TCRdb to 2020 to 2022). Libraries were constructed by 5' RACE. For sequencing, a NextSeq 500 was employed. TCRdb redid the processing of the public reads, applying fastp at Q25 and MiXCR, and retained in-frame beta chains. Under each unique CDR3 protein, matching rows form one entry showing the most common genes and DNA. A total of approximately 89,000 distinct CDR3 sequences appear in this sample, over 12% of them only once. Under 4% of the sample goes to the ten largest clones. Sequencing was carried out using whole blood. Source of these receptors: an adult who was a healthcare worker with PCR-confirmed SARS-CoV-2 infection or an uninfected control (not recorded which).

V is TRBV30 and J is TRBJ1-1, with D unresolved. This CDR3 contains 14 residues. Germline V CDR1 and CDR2: GTSNPN, SVGIG (reference sequence). V lost 6 bases, J lost 0 bases, and 14 bases lay in between. The CDR3 here is CACLRKGLNTEAFF. The CDR3 DNA follows: TGTGCCTGTCTAAGAAAAGGCCTGAACACTGAAGCTTTCTTT.

This clonotype was detected many times. The chain couples TRBV2 to TRBJ2-5; TRBD1 aligns across 8 bases. The CDR3 sequence is 15 residues long. The trim removed 8 bases at V and 5 bases at J, leaving 13 bases unmatched. In germline, CDR1 is SNHLY, CDR2 FYNNEI. DNA for the CDR3: TGTGCCAGCGCTTTTTCCCAGGGGGCGCGGGAGACCCAGTACTTC. This translates into CASAFSQGARETQYF.

The chain carries TRBV29-1 and TRBJ2-3; 12 bases fit TRBD2. V gave up 8 bases and J gave up 4 bases; unmatched junction bases: 10. Germline-derived CDR1 and CDR2 are SQVTM and ANQGSEA. The CDR3 consists of 15 residues. The CDR3 DNA follows: TGCAGCTCCTCCCCGGCTAGCGGGAGGGCAGATACGCAGTATTTT. Amino acids: CSSSPASGRADTQYF.

A few counts support this clonotype. The rearrangement uses TRBV12-3 or TRBV12-4 and TRBJ1-1; the match to TRBD1 covers 8 bases. V trimming: 5 bases; J trimming: 4 bases; junction bases outside the gene matches: 3. This CDR3 contains 13 residues. The CDR3 DNA reads TGTGCCAGCAGTCAGGGGGCTGGCACTGAAGCTTTCTTT. Residues: CASSQGAGTEAFF.

In its sample, this clonotype was seen many times. The chain links TRBV5-6 to TRBJ2-1; D call uncertain. V was trimmed by 4 bases and J by 6 bases, leaving 5 bases between them. There are 11 residues in the CDR3. Germline assignment: CDR1 SGHDT and CDR2 YYEEEE. For the CDR3, the DNA is TGTGCCAGCAGCCAGCTCAATGAGCAGTTCTTC. This codes for CASSQLNEQFF.

This clonotype was seen a few times. The V gene is TRBV11-2, the J gene TRBJ1-1; D is undetermined. With 0 bases removed from V and 4 bases from J, the gap between germline ends came to 9 bases. This CDR3 is 14 amino acids long. The germline gives CDR1 SGHAT, CDR2 FQNNGV. The CDR3 loop is CASSLDRRVTEAFF. In nucleotides, the CDR3 is TGTGCCAGCAGCTTAGATCGAAGGGTCACTGAAGCTTTCTTT.

This clonotype has at least ten counts. The rearrangement joins TRBV18 to TRBJ1-5; the D is unclear. The V end was cut by 5 bases, the J end by 9 bases, with 11 bases between. There are 12 residues in the CDR3. CDR1 is KGHSH, CDR2 LQKENI, per germline. CDR3 amino acids: CASSDSHWPQHF. The CDR3 nucleotides read TGTGCCAGCTCAGACTCTCACTGGCCCCAGCATTTT.

This clonotype was seen many times. The J gene is TRBJ1-4, the V gene TRBV29-1; D gene ambiguous. Per germline, CDR1 SQVTM and CDR2 ANQGSEA. The CDR3 has 11 amino acids. With 3 bases removed from V and 5 bases from J, the gap between germline ends came to 4 bases. Written as DNA, the CDR3 is TGCAGCGTTGACGTAAATGAAAAACTGTTTTTT. Protein product: CSVDVNEKLFF.

There are many counts of this clonotype. CDR3 in DNA: TGTGCCAGCAGTTGGGGACAGGGAAACACTGAAGCTTTCTTT. It encodes CASSWGQGNTEAFF. This chain links TRBV12-3 or TRBV12-4 with TRBJ1-1, with TRBD1 matching 9 bases. CDR3 length: 14 amino acids. V dropped 4 bases and J dropped 2; count of bases not matched to a gene: 2.

There are many counts of this clonotype. J is TRBJ1-2 and V is TRBV6-5; 7 nucleotides align to TRBD1. Losses at the gene ends were 5 bases for V and 1 base for J; bases not matched to a gene: 7. The CDR3 sequence is 15 residues long. Germline-derived CDR1 and CDR2 are MNHEY and SVGAGI. CDR3 sequence: CASSATTGFNYGYTF. In nucleotides, the CDR3 is TGTGCCAGCAGTGCTACGACAGGGTTTAACTATGGCTACACCTTC.

The V call is TRBV4-1, the J call TRBJ2-2; D unclear. The germline V gene encodes CDR1 MGHRA and CDR2 YSYEKL. The V end was cut by 3 bases, the J end by 4 bases, with 9 bases between. The CDR3 extends over 14 amino acids. CDR3 DNA sequence: TGCGCCAGCAGCCATCCCGGTTCCACCGGGGAGCTGTTTTTT. Translating it yields CASSHPGSTGELFF.

The CDR3 loop reads CASSLRGITDTQYF. In DNA, the CDR3 is TGTGCCAGCAGTTTACGGGGGATCACAGATACGCAGTATTTT. J is TRBJ2-3 and V is TRBV27, with D possibly TRBD2 on 6 matching bases. The CDR3 consists of 14 residues. Germline V gives CDR1 MNHEY, CDR2 SMNVEV (reference sequence). Trimming took off 2 bases at V and 2 bases at J, with 8 bases between the two ends.

This clonotype has just a few counts. This chain connects TRBV7-9 to TRBJ1-2; D perhaps matches TRBD1 (6 bases). Germline V gene data show CDR1 as SEHNR and CDR2 as FQNEAQ (reference sequence). V was trimmed by 1 base and J by 8 bases, leaving 14 bases between them. The CDR3 runs to 14 residues. The CDR3, as DNA: TGTGCCAGCAGCTTAGGGAACGGGGGGCCCGGCTACACCTTC. Encoded protein: CASSLGNGGPGYTF.

This clonotype occurred a few times. The gene calls are TRBV29-1 and TRBJ2-5; no clear D gene. Germline V lookup: CDR1 SQVTM, CDR2 ANQGSEA. The CDR3 sequence is 12 residues long. V was trimmed by 1 base and J by 1 base, leaving 4 bases between them. CDR3 amino acids: CSVEATQETQYF. CDR3 sequence (DNA): TGCAGCGTTGAAGCGACCCAAGAGACCCAGTACTTC. Variable domain in full (rest from reference TRBV29-1 and TRBJ2-5): SAVISQKPSRDICQRGTSLTIQCQVDSQVTMMFWYRQQPGQSLTLIATANQGSEATYESGFVIDKFPISRPNLTFSTLTVSNMSPEDSSIYLCSVEATQETQYFGPGTRLLVL.

This clonotype was counted at least ten times. This chain uses TRBV30 with TRBJ2-7, with 7 positions matching TRBD1. This CDR3 region has 13 residues. V shed 0 bases and J 6 bases; nucleotides not matched to a gene: 5. CDR1 is GTSNPN and CDR2 is SVGIG in the germline V gene (reference sequence). The DNA for the CDR3 is TGTGCCTGGAGTGTATCAGGGGGACGCGAGCAGTACTTC. Its translation is CAWSVSGGREQYF.

The chain couples TRBV7-8 to TRBJ2-3; possibly TRBD1 or TRBD2 for D (5 bases each). The CDR3 contains 16 residues. The V gene's germline CDR1 is SGHVS and CDR2 FQNEAQ. The germline V and J ends were trimmed by 1 base and 1 base, with 12 bases remaining between them. Here the CDR3 reads CASSLDRGLGTDTQYF. CDR3 coding DNA: TGTGCCAGCAGCTTAGATCGGGGCCTCGGCACAGATACGCAGTATTTT.

This clonotype has just a few counts. In DNA form, the CDR3 reads TGTGCCAGCAGCTTGGGGCACGTTAATCAGCCCCAGCATTTT. This translates into CASSLGHVNQPQHF. The rearrangement joins TRBV5-6 to TRBJ1-5; D remains unclear. Trimming took 0 bases from V and 4 from J, leaving 8 bases between them. Per germline, CDR1 SGHDT and CDR2 YYEEEE. The CDR3 is 14 amino acids.

The J gene is TRBJ2-7, the V gene TRBV21-1; the DNA was not used to check the table's D call, TRBD1. TRBV21-1 is a pseudogene segment. The CDR3 contains 16 residues. Here the CDR3 reads CASRRADRLSSYEQYF. CDR3 coding DNA: TGTGCCAGCAGACGAGCGGACAGATTGAGCTCCTACGAGCAGTACTTC.

The chain uses TRBV3-1 and TRBJ1-1; TRBD1 might be the D (5 bases). Germline V gene lookup returns CDR1 LGHDT and CDR2 YNNKEL (reference sequence). The CDR3 sequence is 16 residues long. V was cut by 4 bases and J by 10 bases, with 25 bases left in between. The CDR3 DNA reads TGTGCCAGCAGCCCTTTGTCCGGAGGGGCTAAGGGAGGAGCTTTCTTT. It codes for CASSPLSGGAKGGAFF.

This clonotype was picked up many times. The chain links TRBV28 to TRBJ1-6, with a tentative D call TRBD1 (5 bases). V was shortened by 9 bases and J by 2 bases, with 14 bases between the two germline ends. Germline V gene lookup returns CDR1 MDHEN and CDR2 SYDVKM. There are 15 residues in the CDR3. CDR3 DNA sequence: TGTGCCAGTCTGACCTCAGGGACCTATAATTCACCCCTCCACTTT. Encoded protein: CASLTSGTYNSPLHF.

The V gene is TRBV7-9, the J gene TRBJ2-7; 12 nucleotides agree with TRBD2. The germline V gene encodes CDR1 SEHNR and CDR2 FQNEAQ (reference sequence). The V segment lost 7 bases and the J segment 6 bases; nucleotides outside the gene matches: 10. The CDR3 sequence is 15 residues long. CDR3 in DNA: TGTGCCAGCACCCCCGCGACTAGCGGGAGACGCGAGCAGTACTTC. It is translated as CASTPATSGRREQYF.

This chain links TRBV28 with TRBJ1-1, with D possibly TRBD1 on 5 matching bases. CDR1 MDHEN and CDR2 SYDVKM come from the germline V gene. V lost 3 bases and J lost 6, with 8 bases in between. The CDR3 loop spans 12 amino acids. The CDR3 region is CASSFMGAEAFF. The CDR3 bases are TGTGCCAGCAGTTTTATGGGGGCTGAAGCTTTCTTT.

This chain uses TRBV18 with TRBJ2-5; tentatively, D is TRBD1 or TRBD2 (5 bases each). This CDR3 contains 14 residues. Trimming took off 3 bases at V and 4 bases at J, with 12 bases between the two ends. From germline, CDR1 is KGHSH and CDR2 LQKENI. For the CDR3, the DNA is TGTGCCAGCTCACCCCCGGGACGACGAGAGACCCAGTACTTC. Residues: CASSPPGRRETQYF.

The chain combines TRBV2 with TRBJ2-5; possible D gene TRBD1, 5 bases. Trimming took 8 bases from V and 2 from J, leaving 15 bases between them. The germline gives CDR1 SNHLY, CDR2 FYNNEI. The CDR3 runs 14 residues. The DNA for the CDR3 is TGTGCCAGCCCGAGGACGGCAGGGCAAGAGACCCAGTACTTC. This sequence encodes CASPRTAGQETQYF. Using reference TRBV2 and TRBJ2-5 for the parts outside the CDR3, the full variable domain is EPEVTQTPSHQVTQMGQEVILRCVPISNHLYFYWYRQILGQKVEFLVSFYNNEISEKSEIFDDQFSVERPDGSNFTLKIRSTKLEDSAMYFCASPRTAGQETQYFGPGTRLLVL.

This clonotype has a handful of counts. The chain is built from TRBV7-9 and TRBJ2-5, with D perhaps matching TRBD2 (7 bases). Looked up from germline, CDR1 is SEHNR and CDR2 is FQNEAQ (reference sequence). V gave up 0 bases and J gave up 2 bases, with 13 bases separating them. This CDR3 comprises 16 residues. CDR3 nucleotide sequence: TGTGCCAGCAGCTTAGCCGGACTAGGGGGGCAAGAGACCCAGTACTTC. Amino acid sequence: CASSLAGLGGQETQYF. Full variable domain (missing parts from reference TRBV7-9 and TRBJ2-5): DTGVSQNPRHKITKRGQNVTFRCDPISEHNRLYWYRQTLGQGPEFLTYFQNEAQLEKSRLLSDRFSAERPKGSFSTLEIQRTEQGDSAMYLCASSLAGLGGQETQYFGPGTRLLVL.

This clonotype was seen more than once but under ten times. V is TRBV11-3 and J is TRBJ2-1; 10 bases line up with TRBD2. V lost 3 bases, J lost 6 bases, and 2 bases stayed unmatched. Germline loops: CDR1 SGHNT, CDR2 YENEEA. CDR3 size: 14 residues. CDR3 in DNA: TGTGCCAGCAGCTTGGGACTAGCGAGCAATGAGCAGTTCTTC. Protein sequence: CASSLGLASNEQFF.